Here is one T cell receptor (beta chain) with its context. This entry comes from a study of blood T cell repertoires in COVID-19. Overall study context: Researchers got acute and convalescent COVID-19 samples from the United States, Italy and Spain. PBMCs, B-cell-depleted T cells, or T cells were the source of the cDNA or gDNA that made up the material.

Methods used by the authors: Reference gene primer amplification yielded estimated nucleated cell counts. Produced via immunoSEQ multiplex PCR; TCRdb's table is partial and in-frame only. The V and J calls and clone size were taken over from that table, and D and trimming were inferred from the DNA. Here the sample spans 250,000 to 300,000 clones, around 87% being singletons. This clonotype was obtained from a woman in her 50s who had recovered from COVID-19. The sample consisted of peripheral blood.

The DNA of the CDR3 is TGTGCCAGCACCATTTTCGACAGGGGCAATTCCTACGAGCAGTACTTC. Translated, it gives CASTIFDRGNSYEQYF. The V and J genes are TRBV7-9 and TRBJ2-7; 8 nucleotides align to TRBD1. The V and J ends lost 7 bases and 1 base, in that order; junction bases with no gene match: 12. Germline V gives CDR1 SEHNR, CDR2 FQNEAQ (reference sequence). This CDR3 is 16 amino acids long.